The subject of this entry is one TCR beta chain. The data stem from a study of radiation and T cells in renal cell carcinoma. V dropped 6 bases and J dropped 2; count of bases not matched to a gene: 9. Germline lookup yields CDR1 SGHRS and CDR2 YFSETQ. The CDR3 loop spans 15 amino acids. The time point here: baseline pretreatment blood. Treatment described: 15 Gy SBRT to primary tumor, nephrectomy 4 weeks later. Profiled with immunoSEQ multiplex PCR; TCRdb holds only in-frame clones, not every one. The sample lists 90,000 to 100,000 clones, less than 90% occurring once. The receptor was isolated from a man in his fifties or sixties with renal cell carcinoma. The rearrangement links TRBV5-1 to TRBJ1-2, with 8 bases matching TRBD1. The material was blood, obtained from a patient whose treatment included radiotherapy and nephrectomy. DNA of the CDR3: TGCGCCAGCACGCCCCAGGGGGCGACGAACTATGGCTACACCTTC. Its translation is CASTPQGATNYGYTF.